The following is a T cell receptor beta chain sequence with its context. This sample includes further DNA sequences coding for the same CDR3. The protocol was immunoSEQ multiplex PCR, while the TCRdb copy is restricted to in-frame clones and leaves out a portion. Found here are about 220,000 clones, 80% to 85% of them singletons; the top ten hold 15% to 20%. This CDR3 comprises 15 residues. J gave up 4 bases and V 3 bases, and 4 bases lay outside the gene matches. Per germline, CDR1 SGDLS and CDR2 YYNGEE. The data were taken from a study of blood T cell repertoires in COVID-19. For the study at large: The United States, Italy and Spain supplied acute and convalescent COVID-19 samples. Sample material is recorded as cDNA or gDNA derived from T cells, B-cell-depleted T cells, or PBMCs.

The rearrangement links TRBV9 to TRBJ1-6; 7 bases line up with TRBD1. The sequence came from a man in his thirties or forties with active or convalescent COVID-19. The source material was peripheral blood. The CDR3 protein is CASSAPGGYNSPLHF. In DNA, the CDR3 is TGTGCCAGCAGCGCCCCAGGGGGGTATAATTCACCCCTCCACTTT.